The clone carrying this TCR beta chain was recorded at least ten times. Antigen specificity is unknown. Unmatched junction bases numbered 8, after V lost 4 bases and J lost 4 bases. The germline V gene encodes CDR1 ENHRY and CDR2 SYGVKD. The CDR3 sequence is 16 residues long. Each CDR3 protein is one row after TCRdb ran MiXCR on the 5' RACE reads. The repertoire holds 700,000 to 1,000,000 distinct CDR3 sequences, about 10% seen once, with 0.51% in the top ten. The sample comes from a study of CD8 T cells in ankylosing spondylitis. Broader study findings: There was a TCR beta motif, made of fewer than 10 highly homologous variants, that appeared characteristic of ankylosing spondylitis blood.

Sequenced input: blood, either unsorted or a sorted T cell fraction (not recorded which). The source of this sequence is a male donor with ankylosing spondylitis. The chain combines TRBV10-3 with TRBJ2-3, with 10 positions matching TRBD1. CDR3 DNA: TGTGCCATCAGTGCACGGGACAGGGGTATCGCAGATACGCAGTATTTT. Translating it yields CAISARDRGIADTQYF.